This T cell receptor (beta chain) was observed in a study of blood T cell repertoires in COVID-19. Study details: From T cells, B-cell-depleted T cells, or PBMCs came the material, which was cDNA or gDNA.

In the study's own analysis: Amplification from reference gene primers served as the basis for estimated nucleated cell counts. Libraries were prepared by immunoSEQ multiplex PCR; TCRdb keeps only in-frame clonotypes and omits some of them. The D gene and trimming were derived from the DNA, and the V and J assignments and clone size from that table. The sample carries fewer than 200,000 clones, roughly 88% recorded once. Unmatched junction bases numbered 6, after V lost 5 bases and J lost 2 bases. The CDR3 extends over 15 amino acids. From germline, CDR1 is PRHDT and CDR2 FYEKMQ (reference sequence).

The TCR comes from a woman of 80 years or more with active or convalescent COVID-19. The gene calls are TRBV13 and TRBJ2-1, with 7 bases that match TRBD2. The specimen sequenced was peripheral blood. The CDR3 DNA follows: TGTGCCAGCAGCCTCCAAGGGAGGGCCTACAATGAGCAGTTCTTC. Its translation is CASSLQGRAYNEQFF.